A single sample gave rise to the 8 T cell receptor beta chains below, sequenced in a study of blood T cells in healthy people across ages. A second PCR, run for about 6 to 11 cycles, used a sample-barcoded 5' primer plus a J-beta primer mix. Each CDR3 protein is one row after TCRdb ran MiXCR on the 5' RACE reads. The table has hundreds of thousands of distinct CDR3 sequences, 20% to 30% seen once. A further study also used this sample, focusing on T cells of mothers and their children.

Sequenced sample: blood. The source of these receptors is a boy between 10 and 17 years old in good health.

This clonotype showed up just a few times. The genes are TRBV2 and TRBJ1-2; D is perhaps TRBD1 (5 bases). Germline assignment: CDR1 SNHLY and CDR2 FYNNEI. The CDR3 spans 13 residues. The V and J ends lost 1 base and 8 bases respectively, with 11 bases between them. CDR3 in DNA: TGTGCCAGCAGTGAAGTAGGCAGGGAAGGCTACACCTTC. This encodes CASSEVGREGYTF.

The chain recombines TRBV12-3 or TRBV12-4 with TRBJ1-4, with 11 bases matching TRBD1. This CDR3 comprises 15 residues. V lost 6 bases and J lost 8; bases outside the gene matches: 8. CDR3 region: CASRTTGTGGEKLFF. The CDR3 bases are TGTGCCAGCAGAACTACCGGGACAGGGGGAGAAAAACTGTTTTTT.

This clonotype was seen only a few times. V gene TRBV25-1 combines with J gene TRBJ1-2; D may be TRBD1 (6 bases). Looked up from germline, CDR1 is MGHDK and CDR2 is SYGVNS. The CDR3 has 13 amino acids. With 5 bases removed from V and 4 bases from J, the gap between germline ends came to 11 bases. The CDR3 sequence: CASSTTGSYGYTF. The CDR3 bases are TGTGCCAGCAGTACTACAGGGTCCTATGGCTACACCTTC.

There are a few counts of this clonotype. The gene calls are TRBV20-1 and TRBJ1-2, with D tentatively TRBD1 (5 bases). CDR1 and CDR2 from the germline V gene are DFQATT and SNEGSKA (reference sequence). Trimming took off 1 base at V and 4 bases at J, with 13 bases between the two ends. The CDR3 totals 14 residues. CDR3: CSARGGTGSYGYTF. For the CDR3, the DNA is TGCAGTGCTAGAGGAGGGACGGGGAGCTATGGCTACACCTTC.

This clonotype was picked up one time. V and J are TRBV20-1 and TRBJ2-7, with 10 bases lining up with TRBD1. Per germline, CDR1 DFQATT and CDR2 SNEGSKA (reference sequence). V lost 4 bases to trimming and J lost 3 bases; unmatched junction nucleotides: 9. The CDR3 loop spans 15 amino acids. The CDR3 loop is CSAKGQGDGNYEQYF. DNA for the CDR3: TGCAGTGCTAAAGGACAGGGGGACGGTAACTACGAGCAGTACTTC.

The chain couples TRBV7-2 to TRBJ1-3; possible D gene TRBD1, 5 bases. CDR3 length: 13 residues. The V end was cut by 4 bases, the J end by 4 bases, with 8 bases between. CDR1 and CDR2 (germline): SGHTA, FQGNSA. The CDR3 loop reads CASSSREGNTIYF. CDR3 sequence (DNA): TGTGCCAGCAGCTCCAGGGAGGGAAACACCATATATTTT.

The V call is TRBV20-1, the J call TRBJ2-5; TRBD2 agrees at 7 bases. Gene TRBJ2-7 matches the end of the DNA better, so the J call may be wrong. Germline V lookup: CDR1 DFQATT, CDR2 SNEGSKA (reference sequence). This CDR3 comprises 12 residues. The CDR3 region is CSAPRGVGEQYF. DNA of the CDR3: TGCAGTGCACCCCGGGGGGTTGGCGAGCAGTACTTC.

The V gene is TRBV6-6, the J gene TRBJ1-1; 8 nucleotides agree with TRBD1. This CDR3 is built from 11 residues. CDR1 is MNHNY, CDR2 SVGAGI, per germline (reference sequence). V was pared by 10 bases and J by 11 bases, with 9 bases of the junction left unmatched. The CDR3 nucleotides are TGTGCCACCTCACTACGGGACAGGGCTTTCTTT. Protein sequence: CATSLRDRAFF.